The rows below give T cell receptor beta chains drawn from one sample of a study of identical twins. TCRdb used MiXCR to reprocess the 5' RACE reads, holding one entry per CDR3 protein. The sample holds around 95,000 distinct CDR3 sequences, about 5.6% seen once. The source material was memory T cells sorted from blood. These receptor sequences come from a woman between 45 and 65 years old in good health. The CDR3 runs from the conserved cysteine through the conserved F or W. D genes are given only for firm matches. Part of the rows lack a size; the others show once, few, many or a class for expanded clones.

D	V	J	size	DNA	CDR3
TRBD1	TRBV15	TRBJ2-2	few	TGTGCCACCAGCATACGGCAGGGGGTCTCCGGGGAGCTGTTTTTT	CATSIRQGVSGELFF
-	TRBV2	TRBJ2-2	few	TGTGCCAGCAGGAGGACTGGCGGGGAGCTGTTTTTT	CASRRTGGELFF
TRBD2	TRBV5-4	TRBJ2-7	-	TGTGCCAGCAGCCGGACTAGCGGCTACGAGCAGTACTTC	CASSRTSGYEQYF
-	TRBV28	TRBJ2-6	many	TGTGCCAGCAGTAACGTTTTGGGGACTGGGGCCAACGTCCTGACTTTC	CASSNVLGTGANVLTF
TRBD1	TRBV20-1	TRBJ1-3	many	TGCAGTGCTCTGCCCGGACAGGGCTTCGGGAACACCATATATTTT	CSALPGQGFGNTIYF
TRBD2	TRBV6-6	TRBJ2-2	many	TGTGCCAGCAGAGGGCTAGCGGGAGGGATGGGGGAGCTGTTTTTT	CASRGLAGGMGELFF
TRBD1	TRBV7-9	TRBJ2-2	many	TGTGCCAGCAGACCAACAGGGGTCGGGGAGCTGTTTTTT	CASRPTGVGELFF
TRBD2	TRBV5-5	TRBJ2-1	few	TGTGCCAGCGATAGACTAGCCACGGGCGAGCAGTTCTTC	CASDRLATGEQFF
-	TRBV19	TRBJ1-1	many	TGTGCCAGTACCAACAACCTTAACACTGAAGCTTTCTTT	CASTNNLNTEAFF
TRBD2	TRBV14	TRBJ2-1	many	TGTGCCAGCAGAACCGTAGCGGGAGGGCCAAACAATGAGCAGTTCTTC	CASRTVAGGPNNEQFF
-	TRBV20-1	TRBJ1-5	-	TGCAGTGCTAGTAACACGAATCAGCCCCAGCATTTT	CSASNTNQPQHF
-	TRBV7-9	TRBJ2-7	many	TGTGCCAGCAGCTTATTCCACGAGCAGTACTTC	CASSLFHEQYF